Shown below are 32 T cell receptor beta chains from a single sample sequenced in a study of blood T cells in healthy people across ages. Together with a sample-barcoded 5' primer, a J-beta primer mix was included in a second PCR lasting about 6 to 12 cycles. TCRdb reanalysed the 5' RACE reads using MiXCR and keeps one entry per CDR3 protein. The profile shows 600,000 to 850,000 distinct CDR3 sequences, roughly 41% of them singletons. The sample was blood. Source of these receptors: a woman aged 55-69 years in good health.

Comment on this clonotype: This sequence may be a read error, since a much larger clone differs from it by one base. The V and J genes are TRBV12-3 or TRBV12-4 and TRBJ2-7, with no clear D. The assigned J gene may be wrong: the sequence end matches TRBJ2-5 better. The CDR3 extends over 12 amino acids. CDR3 coding DNA: TGTGCCATCAGTTTCGCAGAAGAGACCCAGTACTTC. Translation: CAISFAEETQYF.

The chain has TRBV20-1 and TRBJ2-1; TRBD2 matches at 12 bases. With V trimmed by 0 bases and J by 2 bases, 2 bases remained unmatched. The CDR3 has 16 residues. Germline values: CDR1 DFQATT, CDR2 SNEGSKA (reference sequence). In DNA, the CDR3 is TGCAGTGCTAGAGATACTAGCGGGGGGCCCTACAATGAGCAGTTCTTC. It translates to CSARDTSGGPYNEQFF.

As concerns this clonotype: This may be a read error: a much more frequent sequence differs by one nucleotide. The rearrangement joins TRBV3-1 to TRBJ2-5; no definite D call. V was trimmed by 0 bases and J by 9 bases, leaving 5 bases between them. This CDR3 has 11 residues. CDR1 is LGHDT and CDR2 is YNNKEL in the germline V gene (reference sequence). CDR3 in DNA: TGTGCCAGCAGCCAAGAGGTCGCCCAGTACTTC. This codes for CASSQEVAQYF.

This clonotype has a handful of counts. This chain joins TRBV9 and TRBJ1-2; 9 bases map to TRBD1. Unmatched junction bases numbered 6, after V lost 2 bases and J lost 7 bases. The CDR3 covers 14 residues. Germline V gives CDR1 SGDLS, CDR2 YYNGEE. The CDR3 region has the DNA TGTGCCAGCAGCGTGGACAGGGGAGGATCTGGCTACACCTTC. The encoded protein is CASSVDRGGSGYTF.

The chain is built from TRBV6-2 or TRBV6-3 and TRBJ2-7; 8 positions match TRBD1. The V gene end was trimmed by 7 bases and the J gene end by 2 bases; junction bases not matched to a gene: 13. The CDR3 runs to 16 residues. Germline CDR1 reads MNHEY; CDR2 reads SVGEGT. The CDR3 DNA reads as TGTGCCAGCAACCCGTATTCCCCGGGACAGGCCTACGAGCAGTACTTC. The encoded protein is CASNPYSPGQAYEQYF.

This clonotype turned up a few times. V gene TRBV29-1 combines with J gene TRBJ1-1; a weak D match, TRBD1 (6 bases). Germline CDR1 reads SQVTM; CDR2 reads ANQGSEA. Trimming shortened V by 7 bases and J by 0 bases, and 12 bases separated the two germline ends. The CDR3 totals 13 residues. The CDR3, as DNA: TGCAGCGCCGGGGGGCTGTTGAACACTGAAGCTTTCTTT. It is translated as CSAGGLLNTEAFF.

The chain combines TRBV28 with TRBJ2-1, with 8 bases that match TRBD1. Germline CDR1 reads MDHEN; CDR2 reads SYDVKM. The CDR3 totals 15 residues. The V and J ends lost 0 bases and 8 bases, in that order; junction bases with no gene match: 6. CDR3 bases: TGTGCCAGCAGTTTATGGCAGGGGGCTAGGGATGAGCAGTTCTTC. Translating it yields CASSLWQGARDEQFF. Full variable domain (rest looked up from reference TRBV28 and TRBJ2-1): DVKVTQSSRYLVKRTGEKVFLECVQDMDHENMFWYRQDPGLGLRLIYFSYDVKMKEKGDIPEGYSVSREKKERFSLILESASTNQTSMYLCASSLWQGARDEQFFGPGTRLTVL.

The chain combines TRBV18 with TRBJ1-1; no clear D gene. CDR1 is KGHSH, CDR2 LQKENI, per germline. The CDR3 loop spans 13 amino acids. V was clipped by 2 bases and J by 3 bases, with 7 bases between them. This chain's CDR3 is CASSPGLDTEAFF. The CDR3 DNA follows: TGTGCCAGCTCACCAGGGTTGGACACTGAAGCTTTCTTT.

This chain connects TRBV2 to TRBJ2-5, with TRBD2 matching 8 bases. Losses at the gene ends were 5 bases for V and 1 base for J; bases not matched to a gene: 9. From germline, CDR1 is SNHLY and CDR2 FYNNEI. The CDR3 totals 16 residues. CDR3 loop: CASSSRTSPLQETQYF. As DNA, the CDR3 is TGTGCCAGCAGTTCCCGGACTAGCCCGCTCCAAGAGACCCAGTACTTC.

The rearrangement links TRBV3-1 to TRBJ2-1, with D perhaps matching TRBD2 (6 bases). Germline V lookup: CDR1 LGHDT, CDR2 YNNKEL (reference sequence). With 5 bases removed from V and 10 bases from J, the gap between germline ends came to 15 bases. This CDR3 spans 13 amino acids. The CDR3 region is CASSAGLLDEQFF. CDR3 nucleotide sequence: TGTGCCAGCAGCGCGGGACTTTTAGACGAGCAGTTCTTC.

The chain uses TRBV20-1 and TRBJ1-2; D is unclear. The CDR3 totals 11 residues. Germline CDR1 and CDR2: DFQATT and SNEGSKA (reference sequence). The V end was cut by 3 bases, the J end by 2 bases, with 4 bases between. CDR3 amino acids: CSARDNYGYTF. The CDR3, as DNA: TGCAGTGCTAGGGACAACTATGGCTACACCTTC.

The rearrangement joins TRBV9 to TRBJ2-3, with 8 bases identical to TRBD2. The CDR3 covers 17 residues. The V gene's germline CDR1 is SGDLS and CDR2 YYNGEE. The trim removed 0 bases at V and 2 bases at J, leaving 8 bases unmatched. Here the CDR3 reads CASSVGIAGPHTDTQYF. DNA for the CDR3: TGTGCCAGCAGCGTAGGGATAGCGGGACCGCACACAGATACGCAGTATTTT.

This sequence joins TRBV7-6 and TRBJ2-2; tentatively, D is TRBD2 (6 bases). The CDR3 is 15 amino acids. V lost 1 base and J lost 4, with 10 bases in between. Germline V gene lookup returns CDR1 SGHVS and CDR2 FNYEAQ. CDR3 nucleotides: TGTGCCAGCAGCTTAGTGGCGGGAAGCACCGGGGAGCTGTTTTTT. Protein: CASSLVAGSTGELFF.

DNA for the CDR3: TGTGCCATCAGTGCTCGGGGAGCGGGAGGTACCGGGGAGCTGTTTTTT. This translates into CAISARGAGGTGELFF. The rearrangement joins TRBV10-3 to TRBJ2-2, with 9 bases that match TRBD2. V dropped 4 bases and J dropped 5; count of bases not matched to a gene: 8. This CDR3 is 16 amino acids long. Germline CDR1 and CDR2: ENHRY and SYGVKD.

This clonotype was observed at least ten times. The chain combines TRBV11-3 with TRBJ2-1, with D possibly TRBD2 on 5 matching bases. V lost 4 bases to trimming and J lost 5 bases, with 18 bases between them. Germline lookup yields CDR1 SGHNT and CDR2 YENEEA. CDR3 length: 16 residues. The CDR3 bases are TGTGCCAGCAGCTCAGCGGCGGGTCGCAGCCACAATGAGCAGTTCTTC. It specifies CASSSAAGRSHNEQFF.

This rearrangement joins TRBV5-1 to TRBJ2-5, with TRBD2 as a possible D gene (6 bases). The tail of the sequence fits TRBJ2-7 better, so the J call may be wrong. The germline CDR1 and CDR2 sequences are SGHRS and YFSETQ. This CDR3 spans 14 amino acids. CDR3 bases: TGCGCCAGCAGCTTCTTCCCGGGGGTCTGCGAGCAGTACTTC. Protein sequence: CASSFFPGVCEQYF.

The chain joins TRBV15 to TRBJ1-6, with D unresolved. Trimming cost V 0 bases and J 9 bases, with 12 bases left between them. The CDR3 has 15 amino acids. In germline, CDR1 is LNHNV, CDR2 YYDKDF (reference sequence). CDR3 region: CATSREKYESSPLHF. The CDR3 region has the DNA TGTGCCACCAGCAGAGAAAAATACGAGAGTTCACCCCTCCACTTT.

This rearrangement joins TRBV6-5 to TRBJ2-3, with 15 bases lining up with TRBD2. Trimming removed 8 bases from V and 10 bases from J; junction bases left unmatched: 13. CDR3 length: 16 residues. CDR1 is MNHEY and CDR2 is SVGAGI in the germline V gene. The CDR3 DNA follows: TGTGCCAGCGCTACCATCGGACTAGCGGGAGGGGGCCCGCAGTATTTT. It codes for CASATIGLAGGGPQYF.

V usage is TRBV7-3 and J usage is TRBJ2-1, with D unresolved. Germline assignment: CDR1 SGHTA and CDR2 FQGTGA. V lost 5 bases and J lost 1, with 15 bases in between. The CDR3 is made up of 16 amino acids. CDR3 loop: CASSPTSGESYNEQFF. CDR3 nucleotide sequence: TGTGCCAGCAGCCCGACTTCTGGCGAATCCTACAATGAGCAGTTCTTC.

This clonotype has just a few counts. The chain is built from TRBV5-6 and TRBJ2-5, with TRBD2 matching 8 bases. This CDR3 comprises 15 residues. J gave up 11 bases and V 4 bases, and 16 bases lay outside the gene matches. Germline CDR1 reads SGHDT; CDR2 reads YYEEEE. The CDR3: CASSPGVSGIHEQYF. In DNA form, the CDR3 reads TGTGCCAGCAGCCCCGGTGTTAGCGGGATCCATGAGCAGTACTTC.

In DNA form, the CDR3 reads TGTGCCAGCAGCTTATACTTACAGGGGAACACTGAAGCTTTCTTT. Residues: CASSLYLQGNTEAFF. J is TRBJ1-1 and V is TRBV7-9, with D tentatively TRBD1 (6 bases). Germline V gene sequence: CDR1 SEHNR, CDR2 FQNEAQ (reference sequence). This CDR3 spans 15 amino acids. V gave up 2 bases and J gave up 1 base, with 11 bases separating them.

J is TRBJ2-1 and V is TRBV6-2 or TRBV6-3, with TRBD2 as a possible D gene (5 bases). Germline V gene sequence: CDR1 MNHEY, CDR2 SVGEGT. The CDR3 loop spans 17 amino acids. Between the trimmed V and J ends, which lost 0 bases and 6 bases, there was a span of 18 bases. The CDR3 region has the DNA TGTGCCAGCAGTTACTCGAGGGCCCCCGCTCCTCCCAATGAGCAGTTCTTC. Translated, it gives CASSYSRAPAPPNEQFF.

This chain joins TRBV6-5 and TRBJ1-2; D might be TRBD1 (5 bases). The V and J ends lost 6 bases and 0 bases respectively, with 14 bases between them. Germline CDR1 MNHEY, CDR2 SVGAGI. CDR3 size: 15 residues. CDR3 coding DNA: TGTGCCAGCAGGGGAACAGGAGAAGCTAACTATGGCTACACCTTC. Its protein product is CASRGTGEANYGYTF.

This chain uses TRBV4-1 with TRBJ2-7; 10 bases are a match to TRBD2. V trimming: 4 bases; J trimming: 7 bases; junction bases outside the gene matches: 13. This CDR3 spans 16 amino acids. In germline, CDR1 is MGHRA, CDR2 YSYEKL. The CDR3 DNA reads TGCGCCAGCAGCCCCCAGGGAAGCGGGGGGGTGAATGAGCAGTACTTC. The encoded protein is CASSPQGSGGVNEQYF.

This clonotype was observed a few times. The chain combines TRBV7-9 with TRBJ2-1; no reliable D call. This CDR3 region has 12 residues. Per germline, CDR1 SEHNR and CDR2 FQNEAQ (reference sequence). Deletions cut 1 base from V and 6 bases from J, with 4 bases between. Here the CDR3 DNA reads TGTGCCAGCAGCTTAGTTATCAATGAGCAGTTCTTC. Protein product: CASSLVINEQFF.

Ten or more counts support this clonotype. The chain employs TRBV29-1 and TRBJ2-7; D is undetermined. V lost 4 bases and J 0 bases, leaving 13 bases between the germline ends. CDR3 length equals 14 residues. Germline V gene lookup returns CDR1 SQVTM and CDR2 ANQGSEA. The CDR3 region is CSVVATVSSYEQYF. The CDR3 region has the DNA TGCAGCGTTGTCGCCACAGTCAGCTCCTACGAGCAGTACTTC.

On this clonotype: One end of the junction varies from germline; a read error may be responsible. The V call is TRBV10-3, the J call TRBJ1-1, with D perhaps matching TRBD1 (6 bases). CDR1 and CDR2 (germline): ENHRY, SYGVKD. The CDR3 covers 15 residues. The CDR3, as DNA: TGTGCCATCGGTGAGGGGGGGACAACCTCCCCTGAAGCTTTCTTT. Its translation is CAIGEGGTTSPEAFF.

This clonotype was observed a handful of times. This chain connects TRBV5-1 to TRBJ1-4; D is unclear. Germline values: CDR1 SGHRS, CDR2 YFSETQ. The V gene lost 4 bases and the J gene lost 7 bases, with 14 bases spanning the gap. The CDR3 covers 14 residues. The CDR3 region has the DNA TGCGCCAGCAGCCGAGACACGTTTCTTGAAAAACTGTTTTTT. It encodes CASSRDTFLEKLFF. Full variable domain (remainder filled in from reference TRBV5-1 and TRBJ1-4): KAGVTQTPRYLIKTRGQQVTLSCSPISGHRSVSWYQQTPGQGLQFLFEYFSETQRNKGNFPGRFSGRQFSNSRSEMNVSTLELGDSALYLCASSRDTFLEKLFFGSGTQLSVL.

In this sample, this clonotype turned up once. The V call is TRBV5-1, the J call TRBJ2-2, with D possibly being TRBD2 (5 bases). The CDR3 totals 14 residues. Germline loops: CDR1 SGHRS, CDR2 YFSETQ. Deletions cut 4 bases from V and 6 bases from J, with 13 bases between. The CDR3 here is CASSLEDIPGELFF. Here the CDR3 DNA reads TGCGCCAGCAGCCTGGAGGATATACCCGGGGAGCTGTTTTTT.

The genes are TRBV6-6 and TRBJ2-3; D might be TRBD1 (5 bases). This CDR3 is built from 16 residues. The germline V and J ends were trimmed by 2 bases and 0 bases, with 12 bases remaining between them. The germline CDR1 and CDR2 sequences are MNHNY and SVGAGI (reference sequence). CDR3 in DNA: TGTGCCAGCAGTTACCCGGACACATCTAGCACAGATACGCAGTATTTT. This sequence encodes CASSYPDTSSTDTQYF.

The V and J genes are TRBV7-9 and TRBJ1-1; the match to TRBD1 covers 8 bases. In germline, CDR1 is SEHNR, CDR2 FQNEAQ (reference sequence). Trimming cost V 5 bases and J 12 bases; bases outside gene matches: 8. The CDR3 consists of 12 residues. The CDR3: CASSRGDRKTFF. For the CDR3, the DNA is TGTGCCAGCAGCCGAGGGGACAGGAAGACTTTCTTT.

The chain couples TRBV7-3 to TRBJ2-1; D is ambiguous. The length of the CDR3 is 13 residues. Per the germline V gene, CDR1 is SGHTA and CDR2 is FQGTGA. Between the trimmed V and J ends, which lost 2 bases and 4 bases, there was a span of 6 bases. The DNA for the CDR3 is TGTGCCAGCAGCTTACAAATATACAATGAGCAGTTCTTC. This gives the protein CASSLQIYNEQFF.